This TCR beta chain is from a study of OX40 agonist ivuxolimab in advanced cancers. General study findings and limits: Dosing at 0.1 to 3.0 mg/kg was accompanied by clonal expansion of CD4+ and CD8+ blood T cells by week 6. In the 0.1-3.0 mg/kg groups, partial responders showed among the lowest expansion.

Details on this clone: No antigen is known for it.

CDR3 length equals 14 residues. V shed 6 bases and J 0 bases; nucleotides not matched to a gene: 2. Germline V gene sequence: CDR1 MDHEN, CDR2 SYDVKM. Systemic immunosuppression or a history of autoimmune disease excluded patients. Produced via immunoSEQ multiplex PCR; TCRdb's table is partial and in-frame only. The profile shows some 81,000 clones, about 86% of them singletons. This chain joins TRBV28 and TRBJ2-7; 10 bases fit TRBD1. This receptor was obtained from an adult with an advanced solid tumor such as melanoma, head and neck, liver or kidney cancer. The sample here was CD4+ or CD8+ T cells sorted from blood, taken in a trial of the OX40 agonist ivuxolimab. The CDR3 coding sequence is TGTGCCAGCAGGTGGGACAGGGGCTCCTACGAGCAGTACTTC. Amino acid sequence: CASRWDRGSYEQYF.